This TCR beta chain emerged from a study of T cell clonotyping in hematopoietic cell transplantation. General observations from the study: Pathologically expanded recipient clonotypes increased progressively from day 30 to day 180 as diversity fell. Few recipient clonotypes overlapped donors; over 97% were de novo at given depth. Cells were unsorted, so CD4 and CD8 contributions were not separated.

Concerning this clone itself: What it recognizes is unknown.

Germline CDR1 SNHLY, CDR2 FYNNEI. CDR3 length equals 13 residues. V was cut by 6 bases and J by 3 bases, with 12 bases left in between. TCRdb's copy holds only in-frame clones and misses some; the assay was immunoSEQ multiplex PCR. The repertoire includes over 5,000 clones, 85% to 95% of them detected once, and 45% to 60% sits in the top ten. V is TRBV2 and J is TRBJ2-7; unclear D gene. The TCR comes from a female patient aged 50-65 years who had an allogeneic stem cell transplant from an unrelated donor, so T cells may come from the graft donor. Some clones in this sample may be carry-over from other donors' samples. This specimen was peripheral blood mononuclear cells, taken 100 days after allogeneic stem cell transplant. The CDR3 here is CASRSDGIYEQYF. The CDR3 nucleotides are TGTGCCAGCAGATCGGACGGCATCTACGAGCAGTACTTC.